The subject of this entry is one TCR beta chain. Its antigen is not identified. Germline-derived CDR1 and CDR2 are LNHNV and YYDKDF (reference sequence). The CDR3 consists of 14 residues. Between the trimmed V and J ends, which lost 0 bases and 3 bases, there was a span of 9 bases. This record belongs to a study of shared clonotypes between healthy human individuals. The overall study: CD4 naive and memory got three plates each, CD8 naive two, CD8 memory one.

Every subset had its genomic DNA shared out evenly among several immunoSEQ plates. Repertoires were generated with immunoSEQ multiplex PCR, while TCRdb's copy carries only in-frame clones and drops some. The sample yields 2 million to 2.5 million clones, around 90% seen once. Whole-study findings and limits: The study generally estimated greater richness for naive than memory subsets. Non-shared clonotypes showed lower generation probabilities than clonotypes common to all four donors.

Material for sequencing was naive CD4+ T cells from PBMCs. Indicated subset: CD45RA+ positively selected. The receptor was derived from a man between 18 and 29 years old in good health. Some clones in this sample may be carry-over from other donors' samples. The chain links TRBV15 to TRBJ2-7, with D perhaps TRBD2 (6 bases). The CDR3 is CATSREDSGYEQYF. As DNA, the CDR3 is TGTGCCACCAGCAGAGAGGATAGCGGCTACGAGCAGTACTTC.